A few counts support the clone carrying this T cell receptor (beta chain). The target antigen is unknown. The CDR3 spans 15 residues. V lost 5 bases, J lost 1 base, and 11 bases lay in between. The germline gives CDR1 LNHDA, CDR2 SQIVND (reference sequence). The data were obtained in a study of T cells after yellow fever vaccination. General study findings and limits: At 95% to 97% for CD4 and approximately 88% for CD8, most primary-vaccination clones showed up again after the booster.

Researchers made TCR cDNA using 5'RACE template switching, and this step added a universal primer site and UMIs. TCRdb reprocessed the 5' RACE reads with MiXCR, giving one entry per CDR3 protein. The data contain some 600,000 distinct CDR3 sequences, around an eighth of them seen just once; the ten biggest clones take up about 16%. The origin of this receptor is a man aged 30-40 years who received the YFV17D yellow fever vaccine. Source: PBMCs, taken on the day of the yellow fever booster vaccination. The chain recombines TRBV19 with TRBJ2-2; D possibly corresponds to TRBD1 (5 bases). The CDR3 sequence is CASSPNTGNTGELFF. For the CDR3, the DNA is TGTGCCAGTAGTCCGAACACAGGGAACACCGGGGAGCTGTTTTTT.